The clone carrying this T cell receptor beta chain was detected a few times. V was pared by 2 bases and J by 0 bases, with 5 bases between. CDR3 length: 13 residues. Germline V gene data show CDR1 as SGHDT and CDR2 as YYEEEE. The data stem from a study of radiotherapy plus CTLA-4 blockade in lung cancer. Measured with immunoSEQ multiplex PCR; TCRdb has only the in-frame clones, and not every one. Of under 40,000 clones listed, 70% are singletons. The chain carries TRBV5-6 and TRBJ1-2; no reliable D call. The sequences come from peripheral blood, collected from a patient treated with radiotherapy plus ipilimumab. The sequence derives from a human donor with non-small cell lung cancer who had stable disease on radiotherapy plus ipilimumab. This CDR3 is CASSFTTNYGYTF. The CDR3 nucleotides read TGTGCCAGCAGCTTTACCACTAACTATGGCTACACCTTC. Variable domain in full (rest from reference TRBV5-6 and TRBJ1-2): DAGVTQSPTHLIKTRGQQVTLRCSPKSGHDTVSWYQQALGQGPQFIFQYYEEEERQRGNFPDRFSGHQFPNYSSELNVNALLLGDSALYLCASSFTTNYGYTFGSGTRLTVV.